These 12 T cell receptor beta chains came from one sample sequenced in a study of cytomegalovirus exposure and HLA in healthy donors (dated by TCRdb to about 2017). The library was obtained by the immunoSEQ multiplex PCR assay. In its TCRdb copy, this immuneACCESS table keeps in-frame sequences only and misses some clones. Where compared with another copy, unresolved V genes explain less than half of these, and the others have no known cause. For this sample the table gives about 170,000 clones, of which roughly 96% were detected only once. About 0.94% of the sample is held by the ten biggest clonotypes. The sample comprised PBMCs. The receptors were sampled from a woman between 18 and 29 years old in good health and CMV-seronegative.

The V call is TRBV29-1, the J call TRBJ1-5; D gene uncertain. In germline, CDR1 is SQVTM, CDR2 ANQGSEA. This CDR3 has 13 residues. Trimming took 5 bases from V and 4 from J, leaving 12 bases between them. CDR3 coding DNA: TGCAGCGTTCGTATCTCCGCGAATCAGCCCCAGCATTTT. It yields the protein CSVRISANQPQHF. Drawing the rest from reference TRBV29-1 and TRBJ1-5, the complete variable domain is SAVISQKPSRDICQRGTSLTIQCQVDSQVTMMFWYRQQPGQSLTLIATANQGSEATYESGFVIDKFPISRPNLTFSTLTVSNMSPEDSSIYLCSVRISANQPQHFGDGTRLSIL.

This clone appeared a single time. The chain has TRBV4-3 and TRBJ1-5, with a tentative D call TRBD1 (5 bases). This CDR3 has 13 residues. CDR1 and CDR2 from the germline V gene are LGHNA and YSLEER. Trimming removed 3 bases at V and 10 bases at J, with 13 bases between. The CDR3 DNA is TGCGCCAGCAGCCATTCAGGGTTGATCCCCCAGCATTTT. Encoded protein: CASSHSGLIPQHF.

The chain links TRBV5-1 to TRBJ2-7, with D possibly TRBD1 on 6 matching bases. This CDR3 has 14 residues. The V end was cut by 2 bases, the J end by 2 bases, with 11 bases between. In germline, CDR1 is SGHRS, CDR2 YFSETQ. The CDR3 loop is CASSFAGVPYEQYF. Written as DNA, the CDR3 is TGCGCCAGCAGCTTTGCAGGGGTTCCCTACGAGCAGTACTTC.

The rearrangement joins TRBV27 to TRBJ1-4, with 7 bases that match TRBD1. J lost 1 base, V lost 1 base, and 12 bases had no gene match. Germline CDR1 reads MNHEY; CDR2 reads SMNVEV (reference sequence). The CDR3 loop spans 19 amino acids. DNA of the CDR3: TGTGCCAGCAGTTTATTTGGTTTTTGGCAGGGGGGAACTAATGAAAAACTGTTTTTT. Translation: CASSLFGFWQGGTNEKLFF.

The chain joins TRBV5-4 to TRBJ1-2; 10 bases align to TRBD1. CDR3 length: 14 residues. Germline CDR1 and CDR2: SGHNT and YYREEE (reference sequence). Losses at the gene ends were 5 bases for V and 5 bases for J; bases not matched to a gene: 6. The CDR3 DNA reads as TGTGCCAGCAGACGGACAGGGGGAGGGTATGGCTACACCTTC. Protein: CASRRTGGGYGYTF.

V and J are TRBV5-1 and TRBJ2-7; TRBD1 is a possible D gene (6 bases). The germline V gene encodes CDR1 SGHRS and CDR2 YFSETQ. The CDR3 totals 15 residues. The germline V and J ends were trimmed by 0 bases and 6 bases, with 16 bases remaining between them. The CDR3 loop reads CASSLGAGEGSEQYF. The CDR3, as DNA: TGCGCCAGCAGCTTGGGGGCAGGGGAAGGTTCCGAGCAGTACTTC. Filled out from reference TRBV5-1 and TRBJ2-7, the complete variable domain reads KAGVTQTPRYLIKTRGQQVTLSCSPISGHRSVSWYQQTPGQGLQFLFEYFSETQRNKGNFPGRFSGRQFSNSRSEMNVSTLELGDSALYLCASSLGAGEGSEQYFGPGTRLTVT.

Here the CDR3 DNA reads TGTGCCAGCAGCTTGGTAGGGACAGGGGTCTACGAGCAGTACTTC. This codes for CASSLVGTGVYEQYF. The chain links TRBV5-5 to TRBJ2-7; 10 bases agree with TRBD1. The CDR3 runs to 15 residues. The V and J ends lost 0 bases and 3 bases, in that order; junction bases with no gene match: 3. Germline-derived CDR1 and CDR2 are SGHKS and YYEKEE (reference sequence). The complete variable domain, with remaining parts taken from reference TRBV5-5 and TRBJ2-7, reads DAGVTQSPTHLIKTRGQQVTLRCSPISGHKSVSWYQQVLGQGPQFIFQYYEKEERGRGNFPDRFSARQFPNYSSELNVNALLLGDSALYLCASSLVGTGVYEQYFGPGTRLTVT.

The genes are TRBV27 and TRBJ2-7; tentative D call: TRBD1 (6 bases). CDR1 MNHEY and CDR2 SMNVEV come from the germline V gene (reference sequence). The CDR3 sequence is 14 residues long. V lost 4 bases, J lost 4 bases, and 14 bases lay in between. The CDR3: CASSYGRDKYEQYF. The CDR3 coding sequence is TGTGCCAGCAGTTACGGCCGGGACAAGTACGAGCAGTACTTC.

CDR3 protein: CASGFLDRGINEKLFF. CDR3 in DNA: TGTGCTAGTGGCTTCCTAGACAGGGGCATAAATGAAAAACTGTTTTTT. The chain links TRBV12-5 to TRBJ1-4; 8 nucleotides line up with TRBD1. The germline V gene encodes CDR1 LGHNT and CDR2 FRNRAP. Trimming at V came to 6 bases and at J to 5 bases, leaving 11 bases not matched to a gene. The CDR3 contains 16 residues.

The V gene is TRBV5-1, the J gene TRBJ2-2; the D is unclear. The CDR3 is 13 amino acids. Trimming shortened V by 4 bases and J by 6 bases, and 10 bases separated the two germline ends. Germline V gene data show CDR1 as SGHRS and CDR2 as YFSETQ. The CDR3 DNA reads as TGCGCCAGCAGCACCGAGATGCCCGGGGAGCTGTTTTTT. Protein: CASSTEMPGELFF.

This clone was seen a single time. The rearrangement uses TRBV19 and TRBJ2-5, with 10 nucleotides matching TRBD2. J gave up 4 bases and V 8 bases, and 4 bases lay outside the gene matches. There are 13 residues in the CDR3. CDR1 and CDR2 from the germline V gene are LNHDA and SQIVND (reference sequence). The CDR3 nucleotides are TGTGCCAGTCGACTAGCGGGCGGAGAGACCCAGTACTTC. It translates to CASRLAGGETQYF.

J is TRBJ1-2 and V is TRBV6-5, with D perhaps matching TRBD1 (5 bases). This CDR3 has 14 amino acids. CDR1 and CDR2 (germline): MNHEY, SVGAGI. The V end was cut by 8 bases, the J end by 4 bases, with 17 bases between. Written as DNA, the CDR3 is TGTGCCAGCGCCGGTGGGGACTTGAGCTATGGCTACACCTTC. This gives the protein CASAGGDLSYGYTF.